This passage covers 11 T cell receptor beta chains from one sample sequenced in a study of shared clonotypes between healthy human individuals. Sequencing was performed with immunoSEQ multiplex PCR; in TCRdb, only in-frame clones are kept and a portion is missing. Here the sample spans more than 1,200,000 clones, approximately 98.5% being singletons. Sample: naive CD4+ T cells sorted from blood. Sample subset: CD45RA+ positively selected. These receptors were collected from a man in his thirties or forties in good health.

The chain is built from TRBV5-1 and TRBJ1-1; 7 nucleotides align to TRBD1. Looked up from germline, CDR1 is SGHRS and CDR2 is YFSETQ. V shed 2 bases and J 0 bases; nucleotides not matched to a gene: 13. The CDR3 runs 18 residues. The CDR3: CASSFSPGTELMNTEAFF. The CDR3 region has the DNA TGCGCCAGCAGCTTTTCCCCAGGGACAGAGCTCATGAACACTGAAGCTTTCTTT.

CDR3 sequence: CAWGRTLNTGELFF. CDR3 coding DNA: TGTGCCTGGGGACGGACACTGAACACCGGGGAGCTGTTTTTT. The gene calls are TRBV30 and TRBJ2-2; possibly TRBD1 for D (5 bases). CDR1 is GTSNPN and CDR2 is SVGIG in the germline V gene (reference sequence). The CDR3 consists of 14 residues. Trimming left V 5 bases short and J 1 base short, with 11 bases between.

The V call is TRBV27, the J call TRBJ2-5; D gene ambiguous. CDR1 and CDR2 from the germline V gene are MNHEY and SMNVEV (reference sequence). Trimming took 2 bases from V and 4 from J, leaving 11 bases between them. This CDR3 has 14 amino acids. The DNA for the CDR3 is TGTGCCAGCAGTTTAAGAGGCCTTGGAGAGACCCAGTACTTC. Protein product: CASSLRGLGETQYF.

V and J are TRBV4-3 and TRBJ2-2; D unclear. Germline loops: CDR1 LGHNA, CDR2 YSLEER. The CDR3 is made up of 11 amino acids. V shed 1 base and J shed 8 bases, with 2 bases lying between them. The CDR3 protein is CASSQVGELFF. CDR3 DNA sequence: TGCGCCAGCAGCCAAGTTGGGGAGCTGTTTTTT.

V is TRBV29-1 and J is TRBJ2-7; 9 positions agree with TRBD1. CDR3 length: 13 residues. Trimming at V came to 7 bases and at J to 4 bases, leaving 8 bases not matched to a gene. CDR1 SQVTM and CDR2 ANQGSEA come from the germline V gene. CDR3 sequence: CSGFDRGTYEQYF. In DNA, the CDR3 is TGCAGCGGATTCGACAGGGGGACGTACGAGCAGTACTTC.

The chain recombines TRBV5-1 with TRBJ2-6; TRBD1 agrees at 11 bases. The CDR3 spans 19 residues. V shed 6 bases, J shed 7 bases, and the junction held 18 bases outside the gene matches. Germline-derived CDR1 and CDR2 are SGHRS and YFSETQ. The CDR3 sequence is CASMPGQGVSAVVANVLTF. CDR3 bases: TGCGCCAGCATGCCGGGACAGGGGGTGTCGGCAGTTGTCGCCAACGTCCTGACTTTC. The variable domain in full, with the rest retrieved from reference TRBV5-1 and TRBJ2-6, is KAGVTQTPRYLIKTRGQQVTLSCSPISGHRSVSWYQQTPGQGLQFLFEYFSETQRNKGNFPGRFSGRQFSNSRSEMNVSTLELGDSALYLCASMPGQGVSAVVANVLTFGAGSRLTVL.

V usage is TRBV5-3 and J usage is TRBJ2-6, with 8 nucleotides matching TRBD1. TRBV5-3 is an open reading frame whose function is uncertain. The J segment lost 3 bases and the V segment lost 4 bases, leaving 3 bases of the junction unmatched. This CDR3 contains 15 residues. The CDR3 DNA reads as TGTGCCAGAAGCCGACAGGGGTGTGGGGCCAACGTCCTGACTTTC. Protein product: CARSRQGCGANVLTF.

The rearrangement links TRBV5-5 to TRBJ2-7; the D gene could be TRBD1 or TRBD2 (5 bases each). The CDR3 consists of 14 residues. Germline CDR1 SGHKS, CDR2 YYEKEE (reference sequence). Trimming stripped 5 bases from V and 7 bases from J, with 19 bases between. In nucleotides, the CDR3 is TGTGCCAGCAGTCCCGAGGGGATCACTAGGGAGCAGTACTTC. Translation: CASSPEGITREQYF.

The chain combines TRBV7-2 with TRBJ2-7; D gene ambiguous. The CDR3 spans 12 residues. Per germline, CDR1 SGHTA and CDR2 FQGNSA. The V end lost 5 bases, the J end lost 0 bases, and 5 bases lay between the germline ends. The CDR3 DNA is TGTGCCAGCAGCGGACCCTCCTACGAGCAGTACTTC. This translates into CASSGPSYEQYF.

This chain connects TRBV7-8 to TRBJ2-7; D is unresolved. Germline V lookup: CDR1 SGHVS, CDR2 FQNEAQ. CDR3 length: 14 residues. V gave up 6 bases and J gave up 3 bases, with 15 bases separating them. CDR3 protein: CASREVGKSYEQYF. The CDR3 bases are TGTGCCAGCAGAGAAGTAGGGAAAAGCTACGAGCAGTACTTC.

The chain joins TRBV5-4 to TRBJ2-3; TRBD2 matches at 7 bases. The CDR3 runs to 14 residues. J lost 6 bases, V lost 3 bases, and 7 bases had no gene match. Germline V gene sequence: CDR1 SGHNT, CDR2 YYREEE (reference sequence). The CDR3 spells CASSSSGPGDTQYF. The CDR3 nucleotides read TGTGCCAGCAGCTCTAGCGGCCCGGGGGATACGCAGTATTTT.